One sample yielded the 24 T cell receptor beta chains listed below, sequenced in a study of monozygotic twins with cystic fibrosis. The table came from immunoSEQ multiplex PCR; TCRdb's copy has only in-frame clones and leaves some out. Found here are just under 20,000 clones, about 90% of them singletons; the top ten hold 1.6%. What was sequenced was blood. These receptors came from a girl aged 2-10 years with cystic fibrosis.

This clone was seen a few times. The rearrangement links TRBV5-4 to TRBJ1-2; D might be TRBD1 (6 bases). The CDR3 totals 14 residues. Germline values: CDR1 SGHNT, CDR2 YYREEE (reference sequence). V lost 4 bases and J lost 8, with 18 bases in between. The DNA of the CDR3 is TGTGCCAGCAGCCTCCAAGGGGGGCAACACGGCTACACCTTC. As protein: CASSLQGGQHGYTF.

The chain joins TRBV2 to TRBJ1-1; D unclear. CDR3 length equals 15 residues. Trimming cost V 1 base and J 5 bases, with 14 bases left between them. Per the germline V gene, CDR1 is SNHLY and CDR2 is FYNNEI. Here the CDR3 DNA reads TGTGCCAGCAGTGAAGGCCCTAACCCCTCTACTGAAGCTTTCTTT. It is translated as CASSEGPNPSTEAFF.

This clone came up a few times. The CDR3 spells CAWTRDSGSPLHF. The CDR3 DNA follows: TGTGCCTGGACCCGGGACAGTGGATCACCCCTCCACTTT. V and J are TRBV30 and TRBJ1-6, with TRBD1 identical over 7 bases. With V trimmed by 4 bases and J by 10 bases, 7 bases remained unmatched. CDR1 is GTSNPN, CDR2 SVGIG, per germline (reference sequence). CDR3 length equals 13 residues.

This chain connects TRBV28 to TRBJ1-1; no reliable D call. CDR1 and CDR2 from the germline V gene are MDHEN and SYDVKM. The CDR3 loop spans 14 amino acids. V lost 2 bases to trimming and J lost 0 bases, with 7 bases between them. DNA for the CDR3: TGTGCCAGCAGTTTACGGTCCGTGAACACTGAAGCTTTCTTT. This codes for CASSLRSVNTEAFF.

The chain's CDR3 is CASSQLPGSTNEKLFF. CDR3 nucleotide sequence: TGTGCCAGCAGCCAACTGCCAGGGAGCACTAATGAAAAACTGTTTTTT. The chain links TRBV4-2 to TRBJ1-4; the D gene is possibly TRBD1 (5 bases). CDR1 is LGHNA, CDR2 YNFKEQ, per germline. Deletions cut 2 bases from V and 2 bases from J, with 12 bases between. The CDR3 is 16 amino acids.

This clone turned up a few times. The chain joins TRBV7-9 to TRBJ2-3, with D perhaps matching TRBD2 (5 bases). CDR3 length equals 16 residues. The V and J ends lost 1 base and 0 bases respectively, with 11 bases between them. The germline V gene encodes CDR1 SEHNR and CDR2 FQNEAQ (reference sequence). The DNA for the CDR3 is TGTGCCAGCAGCTTAGGCGGGCCACTTAGCACAGATACGCAGTATTTT. It encodes CASSLGGPLSTDTQYF.

The genes are TRBV19 and TRBJ1-1; no firm D call. Germline CDR1 reads LNHDA; CDR2 reads SQIVND (reference sequence). V was cut by 3 bases and J by 0 bases, with 5 bases left in between. This CDR3 comprises 13 residues. CDR3 in DNA: TGTGCCAGTAGTATTTTGCTGAACACTGAAGCTTTCTTT. It yields the protein CASSILLNTEAFF.

This clone was seen a few times. The rearrangement joins TRBV4-1 to TRBJ1-2, with TRBD1 identical over 8 bases. With 1 base clipped from V and 4 bases from J, the junction kept 5 bases outside the gene matches. Germline V CDR1 and CDR2: MGHRA, YSYEKL. This CDR3 is built from 15 residues. The CDR3 DNA sequence: TGCGCCAGCAGCCAAGGGCAGGGGGCTGTCTATGGCTACACCTTC. Its translation is CASSQGQGAVYGYTF.

The CDR3 DNA reads as TGTGCCAGCAGTCAATGGACAGGGTCCAGCTCTGGGGCCAACGTCCTGACTTTC. Its protein product is CASSQWTGSSSGANVLTF. The chain links TRBV11-2 to TRBJ2-6; TRBD1 agrees at 8 bases. The CDR3 totals 18 residues. V lost 6 bases to trimming and J lost 0 bases; unmatched junction nucleotides: 10. Germline loops: CDR1 SGHAT, CDR2 FQNNGV.

This clone showed up just a few times. The chain employs TRBV5-1 and TRBJ1-1, with D unresolved. CDR1 is SGHRS, CDR2 YFSETQ, per germline. The CDR3 contains 16 residues. The V end was cut by 0 bases, the J end by 3 bases, with 15 bases between. The CDR3 loop is CASSLAAGMADTEAFF. CDR3 sequence (DNA): TGCGCCAGCAGCTTGGCTGCGGGGATGGCGGACACTGAAGCTTTCTTT.

The V call is TRBV7-2, the J call TRBJ2-1; TRBD1 matches at 8 bases. The CDR3 contains 14 residues. The germline gives CDR1 SGHTA, CDR2 FQGNSA. J lost 3 bases, V lost 6 bases, and 4 bases had no gene match. The CDR3 reads CASRPGQGYNEQFF. The CDR3 DNA follows: TGTGCCAGCAGGCCCGGACAGGGCTACAATGAGCAGTTCTTC.

J is TRBJ2-2 and V is TRBV5-1; D is possibly TRBD1 (6 bases). The ends were cut back, 7 bases at V and 0 bases at J, with 7 bases in the middle. CDR1 is SGHRS, CDR2 YFSETQ, per germline. The CDR3 consists of 13 residues. CDR3 region: CASGQTNTGELFF. The DNA of the CDR3 is TGCGCCAGCGGACAGACGAACACCGGGGAGCTGTTTTTT.

The chain combines TRBV5-6 with TRBJ1-6; D uncertain. This CDR3 is built from 17 residues. Germline V gene data show CDR1 as SGHDT and CDR2 as YYEEEE. The V end lost 1 base, the J end lost 0 bases, and 11 bases lay between the germline ends. DNA of the CDR3: TGTGCCAGCAGCTTGCGACACTTGAGCTCCTATAATTCACCCCTCCACTTT. Its protein product is CASSLRHLSSYNSPLHF.

In nucleotides, the CDR3 is TGTGCCAGCAGCTTAGGGAGTGATGGCTACACCTTC. Encoded protein: CASSLGSDGYTF. This chain links TRBV7-6 with TRBJ1-2; unclear D gene. Germline-derived CDR1 and CDR2 are SGHVS and FNYEAQ. CDR3 size: 12 residues. Trimming left V 1 base short and J 6 bases short, with 6 bases between.

V gene TRBV7-8 combines with J gene TRBJ2-7; 8 bases agree with TRBD2. The CDR3 is made up of 15 amino acids. Per germline, CDR1 SGHVS and CDR2 FQNEAQ. V shed 2 bases and J 2 bases; nucleotides not matched to a gene: 5. The CDR3 bases are TGTGCCAGCAGCTTAATGGGCGGGGGGCCCTACGAGCAGTACTTC. Residues: CASSLMGGGPYEQYF.

The rearrangement links TRBV7-2 to TRBJ1-2; 9 bases agree with TRBD1. V lost 5 bases, J lost 4 bases, and 2 bases stayed unmatched. Germline lookup yields CDR1 SGHTA and CDR2 FQGNSA. The CDR3 runs 13 residues. DNA for the CDR3: TGTGCCAGCAGCGCGACAGGGGGCTATGGCTACACCTTC. It yields the protein CASSATGGYGYTF.

This clone was counted once. The chain employs TRBV28 and TRBJ1-4, with 7 bases identical to TRBD1. The CDR3 sequence is 15 residues long. Germline CDR1 is MDHEN and CDR2 is SYDVKM. The ends lost 3 bases at V and 8 bases at J; junction bases unmatched: 9. Written as DNA, the CDR3 is TGTGCCAGCAGTTTTCGAGGGACAGACTCAGAAAAACTGTTTTTT. It codes for CASSFRGTDSEKLFF.

The gene calls are TRBV5-1 and TRBJ1-5; possibly TRBD1 for D (5 bases). Germline CDR1 and CDR2: SGHRS and YFSETQ. Trimming pared 6 bases from V and 0 bases from J, leaving 22 bases between. The CDR3 covers 18 residues. The DNA of the CDR3 is TGCGCCAGCAAAGGCAGGGAAGAATTGGGATATAGCAATCAGCCCCAGCATTTT. Its translation: CASKGREELGYSNQPQHF.

The chain employs TRBV30 and TRBJ1-1; D is unclear. This CDR3 region has 13 residues. The germline V and J ends were trimmed by 0 bases and 4 bases, with 9 bases remaining between them. Germline V gives CDR1 GTSNPN, CDR2 SVGIG (reference sequence). CDR3 in DNA: TGTGCCTGGAGTGTTGCGAAGGGCACTGAAGCTTTCTTT. Amino acid sequence: CAWSVAKGTEAFF.

The chain links TRBV4-1 to TRBJ2-1, with 11 bases lining up with TRBD2. Germline CDR1 MGHRA, CDR2 YSYEKL. Germline trimming cut 2 bases from V and 0 bases from J; bases unmatched to any gene: 9. This CDR3 is 19 amino acids long. The CDR3 reads CASSQKKGTSGSSYNEQFF. Written as DNA, the CDR3 is TGCGCCAGCAGCCAAAAGAAGGGGACTAGCGGAAGCTCCTACAATGAGCAGTTCTTC.

This rearrangement joins TRBV30 to TRBJ1-4, with D unclear. Germline CDR1 is GTSNPN and CDR2 is SVGIG (reference sequence). The CDR3 is made up of 14 amino acids. Trimming pared 3 bases from V and 5 bases from J, leaving 13 bases between. Written as DNA, the CDR3 is TGTGCCTGGAGCACGGGCAGCCGGAATGAAAAACTGTTTTTT. Its translation is CAWSTGSRNEKLFF.

The rearrangement links TRBV20-1 to TRBJ1-2, with no clear D. This CDR3 contains 11 residues. Trimming removed 3 bases from V and 8 bases from J, with 10 bases in between. Germline CDR1 and CDR2: DFQATT and SNEGSKA (reference sequence). CDR3 nucleotides: TGCAGTGCTAGGGGATTTCACGGCTACACCTTC. Protein: CSARGFHGYTF.

The chain uses TRBV4-2 and TRBJ2-1; 11 bases align to TRBD2. V lost 1 base and J lost 4; bases outside the gene matches: 9. Germline V gene lookup returns CDR1 LGHNA and CDR2 YNFKEQ. The CDR3 covers 18 residues. The CDR3 spells CASSQGMPTSGTYNEQFF. In nucleotides, the CDR3 is TGTGCCAGCAGCCAAGGGATGCCGACTAGCGGGACTTACAATGAGCAGTTCTTC.

This clone was observed once. V and J are TRBV7-8 and TRBJ1-5, with D possibly TRBD1 on 5 matching bases. The ends were cut back, 3 bases at V and 3 bases at J, with 9 bases in the middle. The germline V gene encodes CDR1 SGHVS and CDR2 FQNEAQ. CDR3 length: 14 residues. The CDR3, as DNA: TGTGCCAGCAGCTTCGTGGGGACCAATCAGCCCCAGCATTTT. It yields the protein CASSFVGTNQPQHF.